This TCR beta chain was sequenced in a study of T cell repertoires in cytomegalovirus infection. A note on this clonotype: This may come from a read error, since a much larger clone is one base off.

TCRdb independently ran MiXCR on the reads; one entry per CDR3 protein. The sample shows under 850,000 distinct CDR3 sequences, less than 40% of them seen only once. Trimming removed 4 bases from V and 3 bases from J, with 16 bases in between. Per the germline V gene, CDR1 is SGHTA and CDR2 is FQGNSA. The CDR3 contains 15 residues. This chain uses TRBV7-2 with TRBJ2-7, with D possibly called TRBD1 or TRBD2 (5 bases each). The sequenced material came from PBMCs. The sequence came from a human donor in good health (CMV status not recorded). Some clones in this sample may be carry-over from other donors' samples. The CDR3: CASSSGAANFYEQYF. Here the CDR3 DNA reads TGTGCCAGCAGCTCCGGGGCCGCTAACTTCTACGAGCAGTACTTC. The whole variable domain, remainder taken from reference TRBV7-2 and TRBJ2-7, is GAGVSQSPSNKVTEKGKDVELRCDPISGHTALYWYRQSLGQGLEFLIYFQGNSAPDKSGLPSDRFSAERTGGSVSTLTIQRTQQEDSAVYLCASSSGAANFYEQYFGPGTRLTVT.